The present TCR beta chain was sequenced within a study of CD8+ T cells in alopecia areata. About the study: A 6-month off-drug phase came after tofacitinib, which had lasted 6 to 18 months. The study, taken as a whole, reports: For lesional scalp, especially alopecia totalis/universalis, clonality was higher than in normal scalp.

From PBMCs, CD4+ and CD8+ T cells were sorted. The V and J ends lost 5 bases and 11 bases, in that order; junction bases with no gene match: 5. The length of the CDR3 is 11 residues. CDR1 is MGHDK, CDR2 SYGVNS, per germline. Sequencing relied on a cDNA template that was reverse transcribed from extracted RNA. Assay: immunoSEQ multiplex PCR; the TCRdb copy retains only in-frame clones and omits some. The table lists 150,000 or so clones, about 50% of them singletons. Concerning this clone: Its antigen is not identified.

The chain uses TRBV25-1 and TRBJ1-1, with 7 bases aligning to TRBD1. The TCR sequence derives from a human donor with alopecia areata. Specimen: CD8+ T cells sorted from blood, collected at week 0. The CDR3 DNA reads TGTGCCAGCAGTCTGACAGGGCCCGCTTTCTTT. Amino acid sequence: CASSLTGPAFF.